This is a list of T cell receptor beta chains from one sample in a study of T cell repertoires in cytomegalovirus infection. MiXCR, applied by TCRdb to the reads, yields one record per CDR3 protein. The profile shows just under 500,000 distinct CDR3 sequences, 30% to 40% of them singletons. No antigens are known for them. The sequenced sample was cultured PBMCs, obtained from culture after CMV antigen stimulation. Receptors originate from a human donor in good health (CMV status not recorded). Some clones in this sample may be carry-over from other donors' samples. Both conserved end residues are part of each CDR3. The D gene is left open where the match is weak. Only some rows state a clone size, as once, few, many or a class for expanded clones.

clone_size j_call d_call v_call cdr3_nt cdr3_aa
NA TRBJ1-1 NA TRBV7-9 TGTGCCAGCAGAACTCGCCTTAGCAACACTGAAGCTTTCTTT CASRTRLSNTEAFF
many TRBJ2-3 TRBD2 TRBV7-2 TGTGCCAGCAGCGAGGGACTAGCGGGAGGGCTGACGCAGTATTTT CASSEGLAGGLTQYF
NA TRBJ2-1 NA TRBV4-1 TGCGCCAGCAGCCAACACCCAGGGGATGAGCAGTTCTTC CASSQHPGDEQFF
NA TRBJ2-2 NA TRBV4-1 TGCGCCAGCAGCCCAGCGGTCAGACTAGTCGGGGAGCTGTTTTTT CASSPAVRLVGELFF
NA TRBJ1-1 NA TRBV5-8 TGTGCCAGCAGTCGTTCATCGAACACTGAAGCTTTCTTT CASSRSSNTEAFF
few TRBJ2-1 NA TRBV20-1 TGCAGTGCTAGCGGACTAAAGGACAATGAGCAGTTCTTC CSASGLKDNEQFF
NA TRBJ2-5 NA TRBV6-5 TGTGCCACCCGCCCAGCGGACCAAGAGACCCAGTACTTC CATRPADQETQYF
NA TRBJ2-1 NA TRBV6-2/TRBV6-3 TGTGCCAGCAGCATACGGGGGATCGGGTCCTACAATGAGCAGTTCTTC CASSIRGIGSYNEQFF
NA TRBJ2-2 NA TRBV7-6 TGTGCCAGCAGCTTAGAGGGGATTAACACCGGGGAGCTGTTTTTT CASSLEGINTGELFF
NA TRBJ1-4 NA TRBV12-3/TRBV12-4 TGTGCCAGCAGTCCTCACCGGGGAGGTAATGAAAAACTGTTTTTT CASSPHRGGNEKLFF